This T cell receptor beta chain was sequenced for a study of blood T cell repertoires in COVID-19. Looking at the study overall: Italy, Spain and the United States were the sources of the convalescent and acute COVID-19 samples. In each case, the material was cDNA or gDNA derived from T cells, B-cell-depleted T cells, or PBMCs.

As processed by the authors: The assay estimated nucleated cells by amplifying reference gene primers. Profiled with immunoSEQ multiplex PCR; TCRdb holds only in-frame clones, not every one. That table supplies the V and J calls and clone size; D and trimming were determined from the DNA. The sample comprises 110,000 or so clones, 85% to 90% of which are singletons, and about 4.5% rests with the top ten. The receptor comes from a woman aged 45-60 years with acute or convalescent COVID-19. Sequencing input: peripheral blood.

The CDR3 sequence is CASSLWPENTEAFF. CDR3 nucleotide sequence: TGTGCCAGCAGCTTATGGCCAGAGAACACTGAAGCTTTCTTT. The V and J genes are TRBV11-2 and TRBJ1-1; the D is unclear. Germline values: CDR1 SGHAT, CDR2 FQNNGV. There are 14 residues in the CDR3. Trimming stripped 2 bases from V and 1 base from J, with 8 bases between.